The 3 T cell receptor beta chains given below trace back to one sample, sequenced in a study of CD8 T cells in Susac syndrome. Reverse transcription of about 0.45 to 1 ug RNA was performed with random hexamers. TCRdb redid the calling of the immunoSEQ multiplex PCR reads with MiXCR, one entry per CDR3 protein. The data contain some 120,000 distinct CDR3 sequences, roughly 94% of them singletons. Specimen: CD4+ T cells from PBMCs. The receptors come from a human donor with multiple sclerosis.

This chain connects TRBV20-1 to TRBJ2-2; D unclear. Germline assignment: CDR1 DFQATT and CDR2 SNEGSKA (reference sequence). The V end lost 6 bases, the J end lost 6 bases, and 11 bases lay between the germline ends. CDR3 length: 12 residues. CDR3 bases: TGCAGTGCCCCACGGAAAGCCGGGGAGCTGTTTTTT. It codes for CSAPRKAGELFF.

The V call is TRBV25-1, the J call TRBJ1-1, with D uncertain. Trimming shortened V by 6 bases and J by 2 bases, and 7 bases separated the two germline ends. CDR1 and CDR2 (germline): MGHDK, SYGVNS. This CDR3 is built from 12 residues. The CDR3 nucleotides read TGTGCCAGCAGGATAGGCAACACTGAAGCTTTCTTT. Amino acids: CASRIGNTEAFF.

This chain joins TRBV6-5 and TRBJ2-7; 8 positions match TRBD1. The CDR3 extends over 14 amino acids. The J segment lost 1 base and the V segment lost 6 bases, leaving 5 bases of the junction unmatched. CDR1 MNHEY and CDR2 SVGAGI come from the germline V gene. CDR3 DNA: TGTGCCAGCAGAATAGGACAGGGATCCTACGAGCAGTACTTC. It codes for CASRIGQGSYEQYF.